This T cell receptor beta chain was retrieved from a study of cytomegalovirus exposure and HLA in healthy donors. Points from the study as a whole: Among CMV-associated TCR beta chains, most appeared HLA-restricted in a later analysis. A few CMV-associated chains were confirmed in vitro to be specific for CMV antigens. A link between a missense DCLRE1C variant and TCR beta V- and J-gene trimming emerged from a later analysis.

With 60 Vbeta and 13 Jbeta primers, the PCR was carried out. Produced via immunoSEQ multiplex PCR; TCRdb's table is partial and in-frame only. This repertoire shows over 120,000 clones, almost 85% found once; its top ten account for around 8.8%. CDR3 length equals 17 residues. Trimming cost V 0 bases and J 1 base, with 15 bases left between them. Germline V lookup: CDR1 LNHNV, CDR2 YYDKDF (reference sequence). Of note for this clone: Its antigen remains unknown.

This sequence joins TRBV15 and TRBJ1-1; no firm D call. This sequence was found in a woman aged 55-69 years in good health and CMV-seropositive. Specimen: PBMCs. CDR3 DNA: TGTGCCACCAGCAGAGATCTTGTGGCCGGGGAGAACACTGAAGCTTTCTTT. Translated, it gives CATSRDLVAGENTEAFF.